Below, 8 T cell receptor beta chains from the same sample are listed, as sequenced in a study of blood T cells in healthy people across ages. Next came a second PCR, run for roughly 7 to 12 cycles, which used a sample-barcoded 5' primer along with a J-beta primer mix. TCRdb fed the 5' RACE reads into MiXCR, producing one record per CDR3 protein. The repertoire includes around 800,000 distinct CDR3 sequences, about 26% of them detected once, and over 2.5% sits in the top ten. Another study also made use of these data, one on T cells of mothers and their children.

Sequenced material: blood. Receptors originate from a boy aged 5-17 years in good health.

This chain's CDR3 is CASRASGALNIQYF. CDR3 DNA: TGTGCCAGCAGAGCCTCCGGGGCACTAAACATTCAGTACTTC. This chain connects TRBV6-1 to TRBJ2-4; D is perhaps TRBD1 or TRBD2 (5 bases each). This CDR3 has 14 amino acids. V was clipped by 6 bases and J by 6 bases, with 15 bases between them. The germline CDR1 and CDR2 sequences are MNHNS and SASEGT.

The chain is built from TRBV11-1 and TRBJ2-7, with D perhaps given as TRBD1 or TRBD2 (5 bases each). V lost 3 bases, J lost 7 bases, and 16 bases lay in between. The CDR3 has 14 amino acids. Germline CDR1 reads SGHAT; CDR2 reads FQDESV (reference sequence). For the CDR3, the DNA is TGTGCCAGCAGCTTTACTGGGACGGCTCGGGAGCAGTACTTC. This gives the protein CASSFTGTAREQYF.

This clonotype was detected only once. The V and J genes are TRBV20-1 and TRBJ2-5, with D possibly being TRBD1 or TRBD2 (6 bases each). Per germline, CDR1 DFQATT and CDR2 SNEGSKA (reference sequence). V was shortened by 0 bases and J by 5 bases, with 13 bases between the two germline ends. The CDR3 is 14 amino acids. The CDR3, as DNA: TGCAGTGCTAGAGAAAACAGGGAGGAGGAGACCCAGTACTTC. Encoded protein: CSARENREEETQYF.

The rearrangement links TRBV28 to TRBJ2-1; unclear D gene. Germline V gene lookup returns CDR1 MDHEN and CDR2 SYDVKM. The CDR3 is 11 residues long. Trimming left V 2 bases short and J 8 bases short, with 4 bases between. The CDR3 DNA sequence: TGTGCCAGCAGTTTAATCTATGAGCAGTTCTTC. Protein product: CASSLIYEQFF.

The rearrangement uses TRBV7-9 and TRBJ1-4, with D perhaps TRBD1 (6 bases). Germline assignment: CDR1 SEHNR and CDR2 FQNEAQ (reference sequence). V gave up 5 bases and J gave up 12 bases, with 19 bases separating them. CDR3 length: 14 amino acids. CDR3 sequence (DNA): TGTGCCAGCAGCGGCCGGGACAACCCTTATCAACTGTTTTTT. The encoded protein is CASSGRDNPYQLFF.

The CDR3 DNA reads TGTGCCAGCGGTACGGGGAACCGGGCCTCGAGGACGCAGTATTTT. This encodes CASGTGNRASRTQYF. V usage is TRBV2 and J usage is TRBJ2-3; TRBD2 is a possible D gene (5 bases). Trimming removed 8 bases from V and 9 bases from J, with 24 bases in between. CDR1 SNHLY and CDR2 FYNNEI come from the germline V gene. The CDR3 has 15 amino acids. Full variable domain (outside the CDR3, taken from reference TRBV2 and TRBJ2-3): EPEVTQTPSHQVTQMGQEVILRCVPISNHLYFYWYRQILGQKVEFLVSFYNNEISEKSEIFDDQFSVERPDGSNFTLKIRSTKLEDSAMYFCASGTGNRASRTQYFGPGTRLTVL.

The chain employs TRBV20-1 and TRBJ1-2, with 8 bases that match TRBD1. The germline CDR1 and CDR2 sequences are DFQATT and SNEGSKA (reference sequence). The V gene end was trimmed by 2 bases and the J gene end by 0 bases; junction bases not matched to a gene: 17. The CDR3 runs 19 residues. CDR3 nucleotide sequence: TGCAGTGCTAGAAGACTGACCGGGACAGGCCCAGGTTCTAACTATGGCTACACCTTC. This codes for CSARRLTGTGPGSNYGYTF.

This clonotype was observed a handful of times. The V and J genes are TRBV10-2 and TRBJ2-5, with D unclear. The J call is in doubt because the DNA end fits TRBJ2-1 better. CDR3 size: 16 residues. Germline V gene data show CDR1 as WSHSY and CDR2 as SAAADI. The CDR3 is CASSESGTVAYNEQFF. The CDR3, as DNA: TGCGCCAGCAGTGAGTCGGGCACAGTCGCCTACAATGAGCAGTTCTTC.